This T cell receptor (beta chain) was obtained from a study of breast tumors, draining lymph nodes, adjacent tissues. Overall study findings and caveats: Tumor and nontumor repertoires were significantly more similar in luminal-like than in basal-like breast cancer. Tumor TCR diversity was below lymph nodes but above nontumor tissue. Tumor T cell lymph node origin was a supported hypothesis, not proven.

Germline trimming cut 5 bases from V and 0 bases from J; bases unmatched to any gene: 13. Per germline, CDR1 SGHAT and CDR2 FQNNGV. This CDR3 is 18 amino acids long. The lymph nodes were axillary draining lymph nodes from breast cancer patients. TCRdb re-derived calls from the multiplex PCR reads in MiXCR, one entry per CDR3 protein. The table lists around 300,000 distinct CDR3 sequences, 30% of them singletons. This clonotype appeared many times. Its antigen is unknown. The TCR originated in a female donor with breast cancer. Some clones in this sample may be carry-over from other donors' samples. The sample was axillary lymph node tissue. V gene TRBV11-2 combines with J gene TRBJ1-3; 7 bases match TRBD1. This CDR3 reads CASSKMARTGASGNTIYF. For the CDR3, the DNA is TGTGCCAGCAGCAAAATGGCGCGGACAGGAGCCTCTGGAAACACCATATATTTT.